A single sample gave rise to the 8 T cell receptor beta chains below, sequenced in a study of T cell changes during pregnancy in multiple sclerosis. Here immunoSEQ multiplex PCR was the method, and the copy in TCRdb shows in-frame clones only, minus some. Among over 90,000 clones listed, 85% to 95% were seen once. The material sequenced was peripheral blood, taken after pregnancy. These receptor sequences come from a female donor with multiple sclerosis, enrolled in a pregnancy study.

The genes are TRBV27 and TRBJ2-7; D possibly corresponds to TRBD2 (5 bases). There are 15 residues in the CDR3. Germline CDR1 reads MNHEY; CDR2 reads SMNVEV (reference sequence). V gave up 9 bases and J gave up 1 base, with 19 bases separating them. The CDR3 sequence is CASTPRRGMSYEQYF. DNA for the CDR3: TGTGCCAGTACCCCCCGACGGGGTATGTCCTACGAGCAGTACTTC.

Here the CDR3 DNA reads TGTGCCAGCACCCCCGGGACAGGGGTGAGGGGCTACACCTTC. Protein product: CASTPGTGVRGYTF. The chain carries TRBV6-5 and TRBJ1-2, with 10 nucleotides matching TRBD1. The CDR3 covers 14 residues. Germline loops: CDR1 MNHEY, CDR2 SVGAGI. With V trimmed by 7 bases and J by 8 bases, 10 bases remained unmatched.

The chain employs TRBV5-6 and TRBJ1-4; TRBD1 agrees at 8 bases. CDR3 length: 15 residues. Per the germline V gene, CDR1 is SGHDT and CDR2 is YYEEEE. The V gene end was trimmed by 4 bases and the J gene end by 8 bases; junction bases not matched to a gene: 10. CDR3 coding DNA: TGTGCCAGCAGCGACTATCGACAGGGGCGCGAAAAACTGTTTTTT. Protein product: CASSDYRQGREKLFF.

CDR3 residues: CASRDRGGYEQYF. The CDR3 DNA is TGTGCCAGCAGGGACCGCGGGGGGTACGAGCAGTACTTC. The V and J genes are TRBV27 and TRBJ2-7, with 8 bases aligning to TRBD2. This CDR3 is built from 13 residues. J gave up 4 bases and V 6 bases, and 5 bases lay outside the gene matches. Per the germline V gene, CDR1 is MNHEY and CDR2 is SMNVEV (reference sequence).

This clone was counted a single time. The chain employs TRBV5-1 and TRBJ2-3; 7 nucleotides align to TRBD1. CDR1 is SGHRS, CDR2 YFSETQ, per germline. Losses at the gene ends were 3 bases for V and 4 bases for J; bases not matched to a gene: 8. The CDR3 loop spans 15 amino acids. The CDR3 nucleotides are TGCGCCAGCAGCTCGGGACAGCTGGGGGCAGATACGCAGTATTTT. Translated, it gives CASSSGQLGADTQYF.

This clone was seen a single time. The chain uses TRBV30 and TRBJ2-7, with TRBD2 identical over 12 bases. The ends lost 1 base at V and 2 bases at J; junction bases unmatched: 6. This CDR3 region has 16 residues. The V gene's germline CDR1 is GTSNPN and CDR2 SVGIG (reference sequence). The CDR3 nucleotides read TGTGCCTGGAGTGGAGGGACTAGCGGGCCGACCTACGAGCAGTACTTC. It translates to CAWSGGTSGPTYEQYF.

The chain has TRBV5-1 and TRBJ2-7, with 8 positions matching TRBD2. V was clipped by 5 bases and J by 4 bases; unmatched bases: 11. CDR1 is SGHRS and CDR2 is YFSETQ in the germline V gene. The CDR3 has 15 residues. CDR3 residues: CASRGVSGALYEQYF. In nucleotides, the CDR3 is TGCGCCAGCAGGGGCGTTAGCGGGGCACTGTACGAGCAGTACTTC.

The V call is TRBV15, the J call TRBJ2-3; 10 positions match TRBD2. V gave up 0 bases and J gave up 2 bases; unmatched junction bases: 5. The germline V gene encodes CDR1 LNHNV and CDR2 YYDKDF (reference sequence). CDR3 size: 17 residues. The CDR3 DNA sequence: TGTGCCACCAGCAGAGATTCCCTAGCGGGAGTCACAGATACGCAGTATTTT. This gives the protein CATSRDSLAGVTDTQYF.